The 29 T cell receptor beta chains below come from one sample, sequenced in a study of blood T cell repertoires in COVID-19. Only in-frame clones appear in the TCRdb table, and some are missing; sequencing was by immunoSEQ multiplex PCR. The repertoire holds around 300,000 clones, with around 86% as singletons. The sequenced sample consisted of peripheral blood. The receptors derive from a man aged 45-60 years with acute or convalescent COVID-19.

This clone appeared once. The gene calls are TRBV18 and TRBJ1-4; 7 nucleotides agree with TRBD1. The CDR3 sequence is 16 residues long. CDR1 is KGHSH, CDR2 LQKENI, per germline. After removal of 4 bases from V and 5 bases from J, the junction contained 10 bases not matched to a gene. As DNA, the CDR3 is TGTGCCAGCTCACAACGACAGGGCGAACTCAATGAAAAACTGTTTTTT. Translated: CASSQRQGELNEKLFF.

The rearrangement links TRBV6-5 to TRBJ2-2; 7 bases are shared with TRBD1. Germline values: CDR1 MNHEY, CDR2 SVGAGI. The CDR3 contains 15 residues. V gave up 2 bases and J gave up 5 bases; unmatched junction bases: 5. Written as DNA, the CDR3 is TGTGCCAGCAGTTACAGGGGGCTAAGGACCGGGGAGCTGTTTTTT. Translated: CASSYRGLRTGELFF.

CDR3 protein: CASSLRQGAPEETQYF. The CDR3 nucleotides read TGCGCCAGCAGCTTACGGCAGGGGGCGCCGGAAGAGACCCAGTACTTC. This chain uses TRBV5-1 with TRBJ2-5; 8 bases line up with TRBD1. J gave up 3 bases and V 2 bases, and 9 bases lay outside the gene matches. Germline V gives CDR1 SGHRS, CDR2 YFSETQ. The CDR3 has 16 amino acids.

The chain couples TRBV21-1 to TRBJ2-3; the D call in the table, TRBD1, was not verified against the DNA. TRBV21-1 is a listed pseudogene. The CDR3 consists of 18 residues. The CDR3 loop reads CASSIPPRGQGFTDTQYF. The CDR3 bases are TGTGCCAGCAGCATACCGCCTAGGGGACAGGGTTTCACAGATACGCAGTATTTT.

The chain carries TRBV30 and TRBJ1-1; D gene unclear. CDR1 and CDR2 from the germline V gene are GTSNPN and SVGIG (reference sequence). V was pared by 5 bases and J by 0 bases, with 7 bases between. This CDR3 has 12 amino acids. The CDR3 spells CAWVPLNTEAFF. The CDR3 DNA is TGTGCCTGGGTCCCTCTGAACACTGAAGCTTTCTTT.

This sequence joins TRBV7-3 and TRBJ1-6; D perhaps matches TRBD1 (6 bases). V lost 6 bases to trimming and J lost 0 bases, with 18 bases between them. The CDR3 is 18 amino acids. Germline CDR1 SGHTA, CDR2 FQGTGA. The CDR3 region is CASSCGRQVSSYNSPLHF. The CDR3 bases are TGTGCCAGCAGTTGCGGTCGACAGGTTAGCTCCTATAATTCACCCCTCCACTTT.

J is TRBJ2-2 and V is TRBV18; D possibly corresponds to TRBD2 (5 bases). This CDR3 is 16 amino acids long. Trimming removed 3 bases from V and 4 bases from J, with 15 bases in between. Germline V gives CDR1 KGHSH, CDR2 LQKENI. The CDR3 loop is CASSPTRRAGTGELFF. DNA for the CDR3: TGTGCCAGCTCACCCACGAGAAGGGCGGGCACCGGGGAGCTGTTTTTT.

This chain uses TRBV24-1 with TRBJ2-1; D ambiguous. CDR3 length: 14 residues. Germline V gives CDR1 KGHDR, CDR2 SFDVKD. Trimming removed 5 bases at V and 3 bases at J, with 10 bases between. The CDR3 is CATSGQPYYNEQFF. The CDR3 DNA follows: TGTGCCACCAGTGGACAACCATACTACAATGAGCAGTTCTTC.

This clone was detected only once. The genes are TRBV3-1 (or the pseudogene TRBV3-2) and TRBJ2-3; TRBD2 matches at 12 bases. The CDR3 covers 16 residues. In germline, CDR1 is LGHDT, CDR2 YNNKEL (reference sequence). V shed 1 base and J 5 bases; nucleotides not matched to a gene: 4. CDR3 in amino acids: CASSQVATSGGDTQYF. DNA of the CDR3: TGTGCCAGCAGCCAAGTGGCGACTAGCGGGGGAGATACGCAGTATTTT.

The J gene is TRBJ2-7, the V gene TRBV7-9; perhaps TRBD1 as D (6 bases). The CDR3 runs to 12 residues. CDR1 and CDR2 from the germline V gene are SEHNR and FQNEAQ (reference sequence). V lost 5 bases to trimming and J lost 6 bases, with 11 bases between them. CDR3 bases: TGTGCCAGCAGCCAGCCCAGGGGCGAGCAGTACTTC. Its translation: CASSQPRGEQYF. Variable domain in full (rest from reference TRBV7-9 and TRBJ2-7): DTGVSQNPRHKITKRGQNVTFRCDPISEHNRLYWYRQTLGQGPEFLTYFQNEAQLEKSRLLSDRFSAERPKGSFSTLEIQRTEQGDSAMYLCASSQPRGEQYFGPGTRLTVT.

The V gene is TRBV2, the J gene TRBJ2-5, with 11 bases aligning to TRBD2. After removal of 8 bases from V and 5 bases from J, the junction contained 10 bases not matched to a gene. Germline CDR1 is SNHLY and CDR2 is FYNNEI. The CDR3 runs 15 residues. In nucleotides, the CDR3 is TGTGCCAGCCAAGGTGGTAGCGGGGGGGCGGAGACCCAGTACTTC. As protein: CASQGGSGGAETQYF.

The chain couples TRBV30 to TRBJ1-5, with TRBD1 identical over 9 bases. There are 16 residues in the CDR3. CDR1 is GTSNPN and CDR2 is SVGIG in the germline V gene (reference sequence). V lost 3 bases, J lost 6 bases, and 12 bases stayed unmatched. The CDR3, as DNA: TGTGCCTGGAGCCCAGACCCCGGGACAGGGAGTCAGCCCCAGCATTTT. Its protein is CAWSPDPGTGSQPQHF.

The V gene is TRBV10-3, the J gene TRBJ1-6; D is undetermined. Trimming took 10 bases from V and 6 from J, leaving 19 bases between them. The CDR3 contains 15 residues. Germline loops: CDR1 ENHRY, CDR2 SYGVKD. CDR3 DNA sequence: TGTGCCACCCTCGAGGGTGGCCGGGGTAATTCACCCCTCCACTTT. This gives the protein CATLEGGRGNSPLHF.

The sample holds a few counts of this clone. V is TRBV3-1 (or the pseudogene TRBV3-2) and J is TRBJ2-1, with D tentatively TRBD2 (7 bases). This CDR3 spans 15 amino acids. Between the trimmed V and J ends, which lost 5 bases and 5 bases, there was a span of 16 bases. CDR1 is LGHDT, CDR2 YNNKEL, per germline (reference sequence). This CDR3 reads CASSDLYGGHNEQFF. The CDR3 DNA sequence: TGTGCCAGCAGCGACCTTTACGGGGGGCACAATGAGCAGTTCTTC.

The chain links TRBV5-1 to TRBJ2-5; 15 nucleotides agree with TRBD2. This CDR3 region has 16 residues. J gave up 3 bases and V 4 bases, and 4 bases lay outside the gene matches. Germline-derived CDR1 and CDR2 are SGHRS and YFSETQ. CDR3 sequence reads: CASSPGTSGGKETQYF. Here the CDR3 DNA reads TGCGCCAGCAGCCCCGGGACTAGCGGGGGGAAAGAGACCCAGTACTTC.

This clone was observed a handful of times. The chain uses TRBV28 and TRBJ1-5; no definite D call. Germline V lookup: CDR1 MDHEN, CDR2 SYDVKM. The CDR3 runs to 14 residues. V was cut by 1 base and J by 3 bases, with 7 bases left in between. In DNA form, the CDR3 reads TGTGCCAGCAGTTTATTTGTCTCCAATCAGCCCCAGCATTTT. This encodes CASSLFVSNQPQHF.

The rearrangement joins TRBV5-1 to TRBJ2-2; D is possibly TRBD1 (5 bases). The CDR3 length is 16 residues. V was cut by 0 bases and J by 1 base, with 10 bases left in between. Germline CDR1 reads SGHRS; CDR2 reads YFSETQ. CDR3 nucleotide sequence: TGCGCCAGCAGCTTGGATGGGGCTTTGAACACCGGGGAGCTGTTTTTT. This encodes CASSLDGALNTGELFF.

The chain has TRBV6-6 and TRBJ2-7; 12 bases match TRBD2. The CDR3 contains 15 residues. The trim removed 5 bases at V and 6 bases at J, leaving 8 bases unmatched. Germline V gives CDR1 MNHNY, CDR2 SVGAGI (reference sequence). CDR3 nucleotides: TGTGCCAGCAGTCTACTAGCGGGGGGCCCCCTCGAGCAGTACTTC. Its protein is CASSLLAGGPLEQYF.

The chain uses TRBV9 and TRBJ2-2; 10 positions match TRBD2. The CDR3 extends over 17 amino acids. Germline V CDR1 and CDR2: SGDLS, YYNGEE. The V segment lost 2 bases and the J segment 2 bases; nucleotides outside the gene matches: 6. CDR3 bases: TGTGCCAGCAGCGTTAGCGGGGGGCCAAAAAACACCGGGGAGCTGTTTTTT. This gives the protein CASSVSGGPKNTGELFF.

Worth noting for this clone: This sample includes further DNA sequences coding for the same CDR3. The rearrangement uses TRBV3-1 (or the pseudogene TRBV3-2) and TRBJ1-3; D ambiguous. Germline CDR1 is LGHDT and CDR2 is YNNKEL (reference sequence). There are 13 residues in the CDR3. The V end lost 4 bases, the J end lost 0 bases, and 4 bases lay between the germline ends. For the CDR3, the DNA is TGTGCCAGCAGCCCGAGCTCTGGAAACACCATATATTTT. This sequence encodes CASSPSSGNTIYF.

The chain employs TRBV30 and TRBJ1-6, with 8 bases matching TRBD1. V lost 0 bases, J lost 7 bases, and 2 bases stayed unmatched. The CDR3 loop spans 14 amino acids. CDR1 GTSNPN and CDR2 SVGIG come from the germline V gene (reference sequence). Here the CDR3 reads CAWSVWTGNSPLHF. The CDR3 DNA sequence: TGTGCCTGGAGTGTTTGGACAGGGAATTCACCCCTCCACTTT.

The V gene is TRBV5-1, the J gene TRBJ2-7; 8 bases are shared with TRBD2. Germline V gene lookup returns CDR1 SGHRS and CDR2 YFSETQ. The CDR3 is 14 residues long. The V gene end was trimmed by 1 base and the J gene end by 5 bases; junction bases not matched to a gene: 5. CDR3 sequence reads: CASSLRGGEDEQYF. Written as DNA, the CDR3 is TGCGCCAGCAGCTTGCGGGGGGGAGAGGACGAGCAGTACTTC.

The chain joins TRBV7-9 to TRBJ2-7; 9 bases match TRBD1. The V gene end was trimmed by 5 bases and the J gene end by 4 bases; junction bases not matched to a gene: 9. Looked up from germline, CDR1 is SEHNR and CDR2 is FQNEAQ (reference sequence). This CDR3 has 15 residues. The CDR3 DNA follows: TGTGCCAGCAGCCCCACGACAGGGGGACGTTACGAGCAGTACTTC. Encoded protein: CASSPTTGGRYEQYF.

The chain has TRBV11-2 and TRBJ2-2; a possible D gene is TRBD1 (6 bases). CDR1 and CDR2 from the germline V gene are SGHAT and FQNNGV. CDR3 length equals 16 residues. Between the trimmed V and J ends, which lost 5 bases and 0 bases, there was a span of 13 bases. The CDR3 sequence is CASSAQTGSNTGELFF. CDR3 nucleotide sequence: TGTGCCAGCAGCGCCCAGACAGGATCGAACACCGGGGAGCTGTTTTTT. The full variable domain, completed using reference TRBV11-2 and TRBJ2-2, is EAGVAQSPRYKIIEKRQSVAFWCNPISGHATLYWYQQILGQGPKLLIQFQNNGVVDDSQLPKDRFSAERLKGVDSTLKIQPAKLEDSAVYLCASSAQTGSNTGELFFGEGSRLTVL.

The rearrangement links TRBV11-3 to TRBJ2-7, with 8 bases identical to TRBD2. V gave up 3 bases and J gave up 7 bases; unmatched junction bases: 5. The germline V gene has CDR1 SGHNT and CDR2 YENEEA. This CDR3 has 13 residues. CDR3: CASSFLGGGEQYF. Here the CDR3 DNA reads TGTGCCAGCAGCTTCCTCGGGGGGGGAGAGCAGTACTTC.

V gene TRBV5-1 combines with J gene TRBJ1-1; D uncertain. Germline assignment: CDR1 SGHRS and CDR2 YFSETQ. The V gene lost 0 bases and the J gene lost 3 bases, with 9 bases spanning the gap. The CDR3 sequence is 14 residues long. The CDR3 bases are TGCGCCAGCAGCTTGGCCGGTGCTGACACTGAAGCTTTCTTT. Amino acids: CASSLAGADTEAFF.

This chain uses TRBV2 with TRBJ2-7, with 8 bases lining up with TRBD1. This CDR3 has 17 residues. V was pared by 2 bases and J by 2 bases, with 11 bases of the junction left unmatched. CDR1 SNHLY and CDR2 FYNNEI come from the germline V gene. CDR3 sequence (DNA): TGTGCCAGCAGTGAAACAGCCTCCGGGACAGGAGCCTACGAGCAGTACTTC. Translated: CASSETASGTGAYEQYF. Looking up the rest from reference TRBV2 and TRBJ2-7 gives the full variable domain: EPEVTQTPSHQVTQMGQEVILRCVPISNHLYFYWYRQILGQKVEFLVSFYNNEISEKSEIFDDQFSVERPDGSNFTLKIRSTKLEDSAMYFCASSETASGTGAYEQYFGPGTRLTVT.

The V call is TRBV6-1, the J call TRBJ1-5; D uncertain. CDR1 and CDR2 (germline): MNHNS, SASEGT. The CDR3 has 16 amino acids. V shed 3 bases and J shed 0 bases, with 12 bases lying between them. CDR3 protein: CASSDGHPSSNQPQHF. The CDR3 DNA reads as TGTGCCAGCAGTGACGGTCACCCTAGTAGCAATCAGCCCCAGCATTTT.

CDR3: CASSFQQASTEAFF. CDR3 sequence (DNA): TGTGCCAGCAGCTTCCAACAGGCTAGCACTGAAGCTTTCTTT. The chain carries TRBV3-1 (or the pseudogene TRBV3-2) and TRBJ1-1, with D maybe TRBD1 (5 bases). Per the germline V gene, CDR1 is LGHDT and CDR2 is YNNKEL (reference sequence). This CDR3 comprises 14 residues. The V and J ends lost 5 bases and 4 bases respectively, with 14 bases between them.